This is a list of T cell receptor beta chains from one sample in a study of T cells in Graves' hyperthyroidism and ophthalmopathy. One entry per CDR3 protein, called by TCRdb with MiXCR from the multiplex PCR reads. The profile shows around 300,000 distinct CDR3 sequences, about 20% of them singletons. Sequencing was carried out using blood. These TCRs come from a man aged 30 to 39 with Graves' ophthalmopathy. Each CDR3 is given with its conserved first and last residue. The order of the fields is J gene, V gene, D gene, clone size, CDR3 protein, CDR3 DNA. D genes are given only for firm matches. Clone size is stated in some rows and not others, as once, few, many or a class when expanded.

TRBJ2-1 TRBV2 NA many CASRSLAPISYNEQFF TGTGCCAGCAGGAGTCTAGCGCCTATTTCCTACAATGAGCAGTTCTTC
TRBJ2-7 TRBV18 TRBD2 few CASSPTGGPDEQYF TGTGCCAGCTCACCCACGGGAGGGCCAGACGAGCAGTACTTC
TRBJ2-5 TRBV5-1 TRBD2 NA CASSLNVGGVETQYF TGCGCCAGCAGCTTGAACGTCGGGGGGGTGGAGACCCAGTACTTC
TRBJ2-7 TRBV5-1 NA few CASSSGGGISSYEQYF TGCGCCAGCAGCTCGGGTGGGGGGATTAGCTCCTACGAGCAGTACTTC
TRBJ2-3 TRBV14 NA NA CASNLGVGPTDTQYF TGTGCCAGCAACTTAGGCGTGGGCCCCACAGATACGCAGTATTTT
TRBJ2-1 TRBV11-3 TRBD2 many CASCVSGRGNEQFF TGTGCCAGCTGTGTTAGCGGGAGGGGGAATGAGCAGTTCTTC
TRBJ1-2 TRBV28 NA NA CASATGRNYGYTF TGTGCCAGCGCCACGGGACGCAACTATGGCTACACCTTC
TRBJ1-5 TRBV7-8 NA few CASSSVGGKDQPQHF TGTGCCAGCAGCTCCGTCGGGGGTAAGGATCAGCCCCAGCATTTT
TRBJ1-1 TRBV29-1 NA many CSVVGGLSRNTEAFF TGCAGCGTTGTAGGGGGGCTTTCGAGGAACACTGAAGCTTTCTTT
TRBJ2-7 TRBV28 NA many CASSPLGLSGSEQYF TGTGCCAGCAGCCCTCTGGGACTCTCAGGTAGCGAGCAGTACTTC
TRBJ2-7 TRBV27 NA many CASSPNRVTYEQYF TGTGCCAGCAGTCCAAACAGGGTTACCTACGAGCAGTACTTC
TRBJ2-2 TRBV28 TRBD1 few CASSPPAQGAVGELFF TGTGCCAGCAGTCCTCCGGCGCAGGGGGCTGTGGGGGAGCTGTTTTTT
TRBJ1-1 TRBV16 NA few CASNDGTSIFSRAFF TGTGCCAGCAACGACGGGACATCAATTTTCTCTAGGGCTTTCTTT
TRBJ2-5 TRBV2 NA NA CASSDEETQYF TGTGCCAGCAGCGATGAAGAGACCCAGTACTTC
TRBJ2-7 TRBV7-3 NA NA CASSLTGDTAYEQYF TGTGCCAGCAGCTTAACGGGGGACACAGCCTACGAGCAGTACTTC
TRBJ1-2 TRBV11-2 TRBD1 few CASSYNRGNGYTF TGTGCCAGCAGCTACAACAGGGGCAATGGCTACACCTTC